This T cell receptor (beta chain) was retrieved from a study of metastatic and nonmetastatic thyroid tumors (dated by TCRdb to about 2020). Some background on the complete study: The researchers compared repertoires between peripheral blood samples and tumor or nodule tissue samples from patients with malignant or benign thyroid disease. What the research found in general, with its limitations: In both blood and tumor samples, TCR beta diversity was reported to be significantly higher in malignant tumors than in benign nodules.

Counted from cysteine to phenylalanine, this CDR3 has 17 amino acids. Only CDR3 DNA remains: 51 bases, in frame from the first base. Trimming costs V 3 bases and J 0 bases, and their ends lie 17 bases apart. The germline V gene encodes CDR1 MDHEN and CDR2 SYDVKM. With respect to this clone: The antigen it recognizes is unknown. The sample holds no much larger clone one base away, and base qualities are not on file.

No patient had received any treatment before thyroid surgery. Using T-cell receptor beta sequencing, the researchers looked back retrospectively at clinical samples from patients, gathered between about 2012 and 2018. The method was PCR. TCRdb shows the sequencer as Illumina HiSeq 4000. High-throughput sequencing was used to profile the TCR beta-chain CDR3 region of every patient. In the source study's methods: A classifier to discriminate distant-metastatic papillary thyroid cancer patients was built from CDR3 differences across clinicopathological groups. The Shannon index was used to measure repertoire diversity, and the Morisita-Horn index was used to measure how similar tumor and blood repertoires were. TCRdb reanalyzed the raw reads on its own, using fastp at Q25 for trimming and MiXCR for clone calling, and kept in-frame beta chains. Clone size and V and J calls follow TCRdb, not the original study. Within this sample are around 25,000 clones, with roughly 25% of them counted one time only. The top ten hold less than 7.5% of the sample.

The source is a female donor with papillary thyroid cancer or a benign thyroid nodule (not recorded which). Some clones in this sample may be carry-over from other donors' samples. Recombination connected TRBV28 to TRBJ1-1, and TRBD1 may be the D gene, going by 5 matching bases. Sequenced input: blood. The CDR3 corresponds to CASSFGGAVPLNTEAFF. The DNA sequence is given as TGTGCCAGCAGTTTCGGGGGTGCTGTCCCATTGAACACTGAAGCTTTCTTT.